These 23 T cell receptor beta chains came from one sample sequenced in a study of cytomegalovirus exposure and HLA in healthy donors. With 60 Vbeta and 13 Jbeta primers, the PCR was carried out. Only in-frame clones appear in the TCRdb table, and some are missing; sequencing was by immunoSEQ multiplex PCR. This repertoire includes some 130,000 clones. Sample: PBMCs. All receptors come from a man younger than 35 in good health and CMV-seronegative.

The chain has TRBV11-3 and TRBJ2-7; 8 nucleotides align to TRBD1. The length of the CDR3 is 18 residues. Per the germline V gene, CDR1 is SGHNT and CDR2 is YENEEA. The V gene end was trimmed by 0 bases and the J gene end by 2 bases; junction bases not matched to a gene: 12. CDR3 region: CASSLEWGTGGSAYEQYF. The CDR3 DNA is TGTGCCAGCAGCTTAGAGTGGGGAACAGGGGGTTCGGCCTACGAGCAGTACTTC. The variable domain in full, completed from reference TRBV11-3 and TRBJ2-7, reads EAGVVQSPRYKIIEKKQPVAFWCNPISGHNTLYWYLQNLGQGPELLIRYENEEAVDDSQLPKDRFSAERLKGVDSTLKIQPAELGDSAVYLCASSLEWGTGGSAYEQYFGPGTRLTVT.

The chain links TRBV5-6 to TRBJ1-1, with D maybe TRBD1 (6 bases). CDR3 size: 14 residues. V lost 7 bases, J lost 4 bases, and 17 bases lay in between. From germline, CDR1 is SGHDT and CDR2 YYEEEE. CDR3 DNA sequence: TGTGCCAGCTTCCCCCAGGGGTGGGGCACTGAAGCTTTCTTT. Translated: CASFPQGWGTEAFF.

The chain carries TRBV5-4 and TRBJ2-5; 8 nucleotides line up with TRBD1. The J call may be incorrect, as the DNA end agrees better with TRBJ2-7. Germline loops: CDR1 SGHNT, CDR2 YYREEE (reference sequence). The CDR3 totals 14 residues. CDR3 residues: CASSSGQGIYEQYF. The CDR3 DNA reads as TGTGCCAGCAGCTCTGGACAGGGAATCTACGAGCAGTACTTC.

The CDR3: CASSSPRGGARTGELFF. In DNA form, the CDR3 reads TGTGCCAGCAGTTCACCTAGGGGGGGCGCAAGGACCGGGGAGCTGTTTTTT. The rearrangement links TRBV11-3 to TRBJ2-2; D may be TRBD2 (7 bases). The germline V and J ends were trimmed by 6 bases and 5 bases, with 22 bases remaining between them. Germline V gives CDR1 SGHNT, CDR2 YENEEA. This CDR3 has 17 residues.

The chain combines TRBV2 with TRBJ2-5, with a tentative D call TRBD1 (6 bases). CDR1 and CDR2 (germline): SNHLY, FYNNEI. Trimming took 9 bases from V and 6 from J, leaving 23 bases between them. The CDR3 contains 15 residues. The CDR3 loop reads CASFLQTGTAKTQYF. As DNA, the CDR3 is TGTGCCAGTTTTCTTCAAACAGGGACGGCAAAGACCCAGTACTTC.

This chain uses TRBV27 with TRBJ1-2, with D possibly being TRBD1 (6 bases). Germline lookup yields CDR1 MNHEY and CDR2 SMNVEV (reference sequence). V was shortened by 5 bases and J by 2 bases, with 15 bases between the two germline ends. The CDR3 length is 15 residues. This CDR3 reads CASSPQGSINYGYTF. DNA of the CDR3: TGTGCCAGCAGTCCGCAGGGGTCCATCAACTATGGCTACACCTTC.

The CDR3 loop reads CASSPMGASGRQPQHF. DNA of the CDR3: TGTGCCAGCTCACCAATGGGGGCCTCGGGACGGCAGCCCCAGCATTTT. The gene calls are TRBV18 and TRBJ1-5; a possible D gene is TRBD1 (6 bases). Trimming removed 2 bases at V and 7 bases at J, with 18 bases between. This CDR3 has 16 residues. Germline V gene lookup returns CDR1 KGHSH and CDR2 LQKENI. Using reference TRBV18 and TRBJ1-5 for the parts outside the CDR3, the full variable domain is NAGVMQNPRHLVRRRGQEARLRCSPMKGHSHVYWYRQLPEEGLKFMVYLQKENIIDESGMPKERFSAEFPKEGPSILRIQQVVRGDSAAYFCASSPMGASGRQPQHFGDGTRLSIL.

The chain has TRBV2 and TRBJ2-1; D unclear. The CDR3 runs 14 residues. CDR1 and CDR2 from the germline V gene are SNHLY and FYNNEI. Between the trimmed V and J ends, which lost 0 bases and 9 bases, there was a span of 12 bases. The CDR3 DNA reads as TGTGCCAGCAGTGAAGCGCGGTCGTTGGCTGAGCAGTTCTTC. Its protein product is CASSEARSLAEQFF.

The chain links TRBV2 to TRBJ1-3, with TRBD1 matching over 11 bases. Germline CDR1 is SNHLY and CDR2 is FYNNEI. The CDR3 is 13 amino acids. The V segment lost 5 bases and the J segment 7 bases; nucleotides outside the gene matches: 1. The CDR3, as DNA: TGTGCCAGCAGTCGGGACAGGGGGAACACCATATATTTT. It codes for CASSRDRGNTIYF.

The chain has TRBV19 and TRBJ1-5, with D tentatively TRBD1 (5 bases). This CDR3 comprises 13 residues. Germline assignment: CDR1 LNHDA and CDR2 SQIVND (reference sequence). V was clipped by 5 bases and J by 3 bases, with 8 bases between them. The DNA for the CDR3 is TGTGCCAGTAGTGCAGGGAACAATCAGCCCCAGCATTTT. It specifies CASSAGNNQPQHF. Full variable domain (outside the CDR3, taken from reference TRBV19 and TRBJ1-5): DGGITQSPKYLFRKEGQNVTLSCEQNLNHDAMYWYRQDPGQGLRLIYYSQIVNDFQKGDIAEGYSVSREKKESFPLTVTSAQKNPTAFYLCASSAGNNQPQHFGDGTRLSIL.

The chain uses TRBV29-1 and TRBJ2-7, with D perhaps matching TRBD2 (5 bases). The CDR3 loop spans 11 amino acids. Germline-derived CDR1 and CDR2 are SQVTM and ANQGSEA. The ends were cut back, 5 bases at V and 5 bases at J, with 10 bases in the middle. The CDR3 nucleotides read TGCAGCGTTACCAGCGGCGACGAGCAGTACTTC. It encodes CSVTSGDEQYF.

The rearrangement uses TRBV9 and TRBJ2-7; 11 nucleotides align to TRBD2. Germline CDR1 reads SGDLS; CDR2 reads YYNGEE. V shed 0 bases and J 7 bases; nucleotides not matched to a gene: 3. This CDR3 contains 14 residues. Here the CDR3 reads CASSVGLAGWEQYF. The CDR3 DNA sequence: TGTGCCAGCAGCGTAGGACTAGCGGGGTGGGAGCAGTACTTC.

This rearrangement joins TRBV5-6 to TRBJ1-2; TRBD1 matches 7 bases. Per the germline V gene, CDR1 is SGHDT and CDR2 is YYEEEE. The CDR3 is 12 residues long. With V trimmed by 3 bases and J by 8 bases, 4 bases remained unmatched. DNA for the CDR3: TGTGCCAGCAGCTCCCCGGGACAGGGCTACACCTTC. This translates into CASSSPGQGYTF.

The chain joins TRBV28 to TRBJ1-5; 8 bases fit TRBD1. In germline, CDR1 is MDHEN, CDR2 SYDVKM. V lost 6 bases and J lost 7; bases outside the gene matches: 11. This CDR3 contains 15 residues. CDR3 region: CASRYPDREGQPQHF. The DNA of the CDR3 is TGTGCCAGCAGATACCCGGACAGGGAAGGACAGCCCCAGCATTTT.

The chain combines TRBV9 with TRBJ2-1; no clear D gene. The CDR3 runs to 17 residues. The germline CDR1 and CDR2 sequences are SGDLS and YYNGEE. V lost 0 bases and J 2 bases, leaving 15 bases between the germline ends. The CDR3 nucleotides read TGTGCCAGCAGCGTAGGCGTAGCTGCGATAACCTACAATGAGCAGTTCTTC. It specifies CASSVGVAAITYNEQFF.

This rearrangement joins TRBV6-5 to TRBJ2-7; the match to TRBD2 covers 8 bases. With 7 bases clipped from V and 3 bases from J, the junction kept 5 bases outside the gene matches. The CDR3 consists of 13 residues. Germline V gives CDR1 MNHEY, CDR2 SVGAGI. CDR3 residues: CASTPGGYYEQYF. The CDR3 DNA reads as TGTGCCAGCACCCCGGGGGGGTACTACGAGCAGTACTTC.

The chain carries TRBV7-6 and TRBJ2-3; possible D gene TRBD2, 6 bases. V was clipped by 4 bases and J by 4 bases, with 12 bases between them. In germline, CDR1 is SGHVS, CDR2 FNYEAQ. CDR3 size: 14 residues. The CDR3 reads CASSSRDFSDTQYF. The CDR3, as DNA: TGTGCCAGCAGCTCAAGGGACTTCTCAGATACGCAGTATTTT.

This chain links TRBV7-2 with TRBJ2-3; D uncertain. This CDR3 has 15 amino acids. Germline V gives CDR1 SGHTA, CDR2 FQGNSA. V lost 0 bases, J lost 7 bases, and 14 bases lay in between. The CDR3 sequence: CASSLAPDVRYTQYF. The CDR3 bases are TGTGCCAGCAGCTTAGCGCCTGACGTCAGGTATACGCAGTATTTT.

The V gene is TRBV19, the J gene TRBJ1-3; D unclear. The germline V gene has CDR1 LNHDA and CDR2 SQIVND (reference sequence). CDR3 size: 14 residues. The germline V and J ends were trimmed by 7 bases and 3 bases, with 13 bases remaining between them. CDR3 protein: CASMGWGGGNTIYF. The CDR3 DNA is TGTGCCAGTATGGGCTGGGGAGGTGGAAACACCATATATTTT.

The genes are TRBV15 and TRBJ2-7, with 7 bases lining up with TRBD2. Germline CDR1 LNHNV, CDR2 YYDKDF (reference sequence). Losses at the gene ends were 1 base for V and 4 bases for J; bases not matched to a gene: 7. There are 15 residues in the CDR3. CDR3 in DNA: TGTGCCACCAGCAGAGTAGCGGGCGCCTCTTACGAGCAGTACTTC. This encodes CATSRVAGASYEQYF.

The V gene is TRBV11-1, the J gene TRBJ1-3, with 7 bases lining up with TRBD1. Trimming at V came to 4 bases and at J to 0 bases, leaving 9 bases not matched to a gene. The CDR3 is 17 amino acids. Germline V gene data show CDR1 as SGHAT and CDR2 as FQDESV (reference sequence). The CDR3, as DNA: TGTGCCAGCAGCTATTCCCGGGACAGATTCTCTGGAAACACCATATATTTT. This translates into CASSYSRDRFSGNTIYF. Using reference TRBV11-1 and TRBJ1-3 for the parts outside the CDR3, the full variable domain is EAEVAQSPRYKITEKSQAVAFWCDPISGHATLYWYRQILGQGPELLVQFQDESVVDDSQLPKDRFSAERLKGVDSTLKIQPAELGDSAMYLCASSYSRDRFSGNTIYFGEGSWLTVV.

This sequence joins TRBV29-1 and TRBJ1-6; the match to TRBD1 covers 10 bases. Germline CDR1 reads SQVTM; CDR2 reads ANQGSEA. This CDR3 spans 13 amino acids. The junction had 3 bases not matched to a gene; V was cut back by 6 bases and J by 7 bases. CDR3: CSVGGQGNSPLHF. Here the CDR3 DNA reads TGCAGCGTGGGGGGACAGGGGAATTCACCCCTCCACTTT.

The chain combines TRBV9 with TRBJ2-3, with a possible D match to TRBD2 (6 bases). Germline CDR1 is SGDLS and CDR2 is YYNGEE. The V and J ends lost 4 bases and 3 bases respectively, with 15 bases between them. The CDR3 is 15 amino acids. The CDR3 protein is CASSPHNGRTDTQYF. In nucleotides, the CDR3 is TGTGCCAGCAGCCCCCACAACGGGAGAACAGATACGCAGTATTTT.